What follows are 10 T cell receptor beta chains derived from one specimen sequenced in a study of cytomegalovirus exposure and HLA in healthy donors. It was with 60 Vbeta and 13 Jbeta primers that the PCR ran. Sequenced by immunoSEQ multiplex PCR; TCRdb stores in-frame clones only, minus some. The sample contains around 200,000 clones, around 75% of which appear only once. Sequencing was performed on PBMCs. The origin of the receptors is a man in his forties in good health and CMV-seropositive.

The rearrangement joins TRBV7-3 to TRBJ2-5; a possible D gene is TRBD2 (6 bases). The V gene's germline CDR1 is SGHTA and CDR2 FQGTGA. Deletions cut 5 bases from V and 2 bases from J, with 15 bases between. CDR3 length equals 15 residues. The CDR3 DNA sequence: TGTGCCAGCAGCCCGGGAGTGACAGATCAAGAGACCCAGTACTTC. Amino acid sequence: CASSPGVTDQETQYF.

V usage is TRBV7-2 and J usage is TRBJ2-7; 7 nucleotides match TRBD1. Trimming cost V 5 bases and J 4 bases; bases outside gene matches: 8. The CDR3 loop spans 14 amino acids. Germline CDR1 reads SGHTA; CDR2 reads FQGNSA. CDR3 nucleotides: TGTGCCAGCAGCCCGGGTGCAGGGGGTTACGAGCAGTACTTC. Its translation is CASSPGAGGYEQYF.

The chain joins TRBV9 to TRBJ2-1; 8 bases align to TRBD2. The CDR3 covers 16 residues. Germline values: CDR1 SGDLS, CDR2 YYNGEE. V shed 3 bases and J 0 bases; nucleotides not matched to a gene: 5. The CDR3 coding sequence is TGTGCCAGCAGCGCCGATAGCGGGGCCTCCTACAATGAGCAGTTCTTC. It encodes CASSADSGASYNEQFF.

The CDR3: CASSSSGGVGYTF. In DNA form, the CDR3 reads TGTGCCAGCAGCTCCTCAGGGGGTGTGGGCTACACCTTC. The J gene is TRBJ1-2, the V gene TRBV7-3, with 7 bases identical to TRBD1. Per the germline V gene, CDR1 is SGHTA and CDR2 is FQGTGA. The CDR3 is made up of 13 amino acids. V lost 4 bases to trimming and J lost 8 bases; unmatched junction nucleotides: 7.

The J gene is TRBJ2-7, the V gene TRBV6-5, with 10 bases identical to TRBD1. The V segment lost 4 bases and the J segment 3 bases; nucleotides outside the gene matches: 9. The germline V gene has CDR1 MNHEY and CDR2 SVGAGI. This CDR3 has 16 residues. This chain's CDR3 is CASSFRGTGEIYEQYF. CDR3 coding DNA: TGTGCCAGCAGTTTTCGCGGGACAGGGGAAATCTACGAGCAGTACTTC.

The rearrangement links TRBV10-3 to TRBJ1-5; D remains unclear. The CDR3 covers 15 residues. The V and J ends lost 3 bases and 3 bases respectively, with 12 bases between them. Germline V gives CDR1 ENHRY, CDR2 SYGVKD. The CDR3 coding sequence is TGTGCCATCAGTGAACCCACGGGGTTCAATCAGCCCCAGCATTTT. Translated, it gives CAISEPTGFNQPQHF.

V usage is TRBV6-5 and J usage is TRBJ1-1; D unresolved. Germline V gene data show CDR1 as MNHEY and CDR2 as SVGAGI. CDR3 size: 14 residues. V shed 2 bases and J shed 4 bases, with 11 bases lying between them. The CDR3 coding sequence is TGTGCCAGCAGTTACGACGGGGTGAGCACTGAAGCTTTCTTT. The encoded protein is CASSYDGVSTEAFF.

The chain combines TRBV15 with TRBJ2-1; a weak D match, TRBD1 (5 bases). From germline, CDR1 is LNHNV and CDR2 YYDKDF (reference sequence). Trimming cost V 6 bases and J 1 base, with 10 bases left between them. The CDR3 contains 14 residues. The CDR3 coding sequence is TGTGCCACCAGAGGGGCGGATTCCTACAATGAGCAGTTCTTC. This gives the protein CATRGADSYNEQFF.

A few counts support this clone. The gene calls are TRBV7-2 and TRBJ2-7; D not resolved. The CDR3 is made up of 12 amino acids. V was trimmed by 1 base and J by 6 bases, leaving 7 bases between them. CDR1 and CDR2 from the germline V gene are SGHTA and FQGNSA. CDR3 nucleotides: TGTGCCAGCAGCTTAGTGACGGGCGAGCAGTACTTC. Its translation: CASSLVTGEQYF.

CDR3 amino acids: CASSYSLEYNEQFF. For the CDR3, the DNA is TGTGCCAGCAGTTACTCACTTGAGTACAATGAGCAGTTCTTC. V is TRBV6-5 and J is TRBJ2-1; D is undetermined. There are 14 residues in the CDR3. Germline V lookup: CDR1 MNHEY, CDR2 SVGAGI. Trimming removed 0 bases from V and 4 bases from J, with 7 bases in between.